This T cell receptor (beta chain) is drawn from a study of regulatory dendritic cells for organ transplantation (dated by TCRdb to 2017 to 2019). For context, the study as a whole: Regulatory dendritic cells were generated from monocytes cultured with vitamin D3 on days 0 and 4 and IL-10 on day 4. To evaluate the response of the DCs to a potent maturation-inducing agent, LPS was added to DC cultures on day 6. Sorted naive and memory CD4+ and CD8+ T cells had their TCRbeta repertoires sequenced both before and after allostimulation with either regulatory or mature dendritic cells. Here is what the overall study found, with its caveats: Among the resting subsets, the most alloreactive TCR clonotypes were found in memory CD8+ T cells. Only a couple of subjects were sequenced, and considerable between-individual heterogeneity in the alloreactive memory CD8+ T cell pool was noted by the authors. Allostimulation expanded memory CD8+ clones in both subjects, but regulatory dendritic cells appeared to induce more limited expansion than mature dendritic cells. The repertoires of naive CD4+ and CD8+ T cells were highly diverse, while memory cell repertoires were less diverse, with memory CD8+ cells being the most oligoclonal.

Comments on this clone: The antigen it binds to is not known. No quality values exist for individual bases; no much larger clone is one base distant.

Sorted T cell subsets were CFSE-labeled and co-cultured for about five days with allogeneic regulatory or mature dendritic cells at a 1:10 DC:T ratio. FACS was used to sort CD4+ or CD8+ cells into naive T cells, defined as CD45RA+, and memory T cells, defined as CD45RO+. The T cells used for TCR sequencing were obtained from a couple of healthy control subjects. Genomic DNA was extracted with the Qiagen DNeasy Blood & Tissue Kit. A multiplexed two-step PCR with Vbeta-specific forward primers and Jbeta-specific reverse primers was used to amplify the TCRbeta CDR3 regions. Through the immunoSEQ service, the TCRbeta libraries were run on an Illumina instrument for sequencing. The authors' pipeline ran thus. V, D and J genes were assigned using IMGT annotation, and counts were corrected for multiplex PCR bias using synthetic CDR3 analogues. Repertoire clonality was computed in the immunoSEQ Analyzer as one minus normalized Shannon entropy. Fisher's exact test with Benjamini-Hochberg false discovery rate control was used to define clonal expansion, with two-tailed P<0.01. TCRdb obtained this table from immuneACCESS and retained in-frame rearrangements with V and J assigned. These tables miss some clones; where compared with another copy, unresolved V genes account for less than half of the shortfall, and the remainder is unexplained. Clonal size and the V and J genes are those of that table, whereas D and trimming came from the DNA. The sample table holds under 15,000 clones, of which about three fifths were seen once. The top ten clones comprise 0.9% to 1.5% of the sample.

The TCR was taken from a human donor in good health. The sequencing input was naive CD8+ T cells from blood cultured with dendritic cells. Read against the paper, the sample's cell subset or site label means: CD45RA+ naive T cells.

Here the CDR3 is given as CASSLDGRGPRNTEAFF. The sequenced DNA: TGTGCCAGCAGCTTGGATGGCAGGGGACCGAGGAACACTGAAGCTTTCTTT. The sequence links TRBV5-6 to TRBJ1-1; a tentative D match to TRBD1 spans 6 bases. The cysteine opens and the phenylalanine closes a CDR3 of 17 amino acids. The entry retains the CDR3 DNA only, 51 bases that are in frame from base 1. CDR1 and CDR2, per the germline V gene, are SGHDT and YYEEEE. At the junction V is shortened by 0 bases and J by 1 base, with 16 bases in between.